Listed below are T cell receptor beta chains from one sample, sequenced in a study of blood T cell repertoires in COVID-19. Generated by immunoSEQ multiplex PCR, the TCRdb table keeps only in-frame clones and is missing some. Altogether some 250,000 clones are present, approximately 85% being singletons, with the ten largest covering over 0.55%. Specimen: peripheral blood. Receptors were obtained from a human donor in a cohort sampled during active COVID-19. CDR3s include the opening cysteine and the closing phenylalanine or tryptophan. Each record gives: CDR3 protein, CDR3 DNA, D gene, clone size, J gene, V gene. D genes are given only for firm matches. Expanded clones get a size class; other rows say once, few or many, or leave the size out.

CDR3: CASSQGLAELYEQYF
DNA: TGCGCCAGCAGCCAAGGACTAGCGGAGCTCTACGAGCAGTACTTC
D: TRBD2
size: NA
J: TRBJ2-7
V: TRBV5-1

CDR3: CASRSLDRSNQPQHF
DNA: TGTGCCAGCAGGTCTTTGGACAGGAGCAATCAGCCCCAGCATTTT
D: TRBD1
size: NA
J: TRBJ1-5
V: TRBV28

CDR3: CASSESNEQYF
DNA: TGCGCCAGCAGTGAGTCTAACGAGCAGTACTTC
D: NA
size: NA
J: TRBJ2-7
V: TRBV10-2

CDR3: CASSQGRIGELFF
DNA: TGTGCCAGCAGCCAGGGTAGGATCGGGGAACTGTTTTTT
D: NA
size: NA
J: TRBJ1-4
V: TRBV3-1/TRBV3-2

CDR3: CASSLGPGIEQFF
DNA: TGTGCCAGCAGCTTAGGGCCAGGAATCGAGCAGTTCTTC
D: NA
size: NA
J: TRBJ2-1
V: TRBV7-6

CDR3: CASTLAPLADNEQFF
DNA: TGCGCCAGCACCCTTGCTCCACTAGCGGACAATGAGCAGTTCTTC
D: TRBD2
size: NA
J: TRBJ2-1
V: TRBV5-1

CDR3: CAISTGTDSYEQYF
DNA: TGTGCCATCAGTACCGGGACAGACTCCTACGAGCAGTACTTC
D: TRBD1
size: NA
J: TRBJ2-7
V: TRBV10-3

CDR3: CASSWTAQFYGYTF
DNA: TGTGCCAGCAGCTGGACAGCCCAGTTCTATGGCTACACCTTC
D: NA
size: NA
J: TRBJ1-2
V: TRBV5-8

CDR3: CASSQLWQGPRDTEAFF
DNA: TGCGCCAGCAGCCAGCTGTGGCAGGGGCCCCGGGACACTGAAGCTTTCTTT
D: NA
size: NA
J: TRBJ1-1
V: TRBV4-3

CDR3: CASSQDPASMNTEAFF
DNA: TGTGCCAGCAGCCAAGACCCGGCTAGCATGAACACTGAAGCTTTCTTT
D: NA
size: NA
J: TRBJ1-1
V: TRBV3-1/TRBV3-2

CDR3: CASSSRTYEQYF
DNA: TGTGCCAGCAGCTCTAGAACCTACGAGCAGTACTTC
D: NA
size: NA
J: TRBJ2-7
V: TRBV6-2/TRBV6-3

CDR3: CASSSGQPSWAGYTF
DNA: TGTGCCAGCAGCTCCGGACAGCCATCTTGGGCTGGCTACACCTTC
D: NA
size: once
J: TRBJ1-2
V: TRBV5-6

CDR3: CASSTILQQNTEAFF
DNA: TGTGCCAGTAGTACGATCCTACAGCAGAACACTGAAGCTTTCTTT
D: NA
size: NA
J: TRBJ1-1
V: TRBV19

CDR3: CASSLVVLTGNGYTF
DNA: TGTGCCAGCAGCTTAGTGGTTCTAACAGGGAATGGCTACACCTTC
D: NA
size: NA
J: TRBJ1-2
V: TRBV7-2

CDR3: CASSLHRGLETQYF
DNA: TGTGCCAGCAGCTTGCACAGGGGTCTCGAGACCCAGTACTTC
D: TRBD1
size: NA
J: TRBJ2-5
V: TRBV6-5

CDR3: CASGLVVTSRTYNEQFF
DNA: TGTGCTAGTGGTTTGGTAGTCACTAGCCGTACCTACAATGAGCAGTTCTTC
D: NA
size: NA
J: TRBJ2-1
V: TRBV12-5

CDR3: CASSPGGGRWSYEQYF
DNA: TGTGCCAGCAGCCCTGGGGGCGGGAGGTGGTCCTACGAGCAGTACTTC
D: TRBD2
size: NA
J: TRBJ2-7
V: TRBV7-2

CDR3: CASSIQVRDLIF
DNA: TGTGCCAGTAGTATCCAAGTTCGGGATTTGATCTTT
D: NA
size: once
J: TRBJ1-1
V: TRBV19

CDR3: CATSRDRFDQPQHF
DNA: TGTGCCACCAGCAGAGATCGTTTTGATCAGCCCCAGCATTTT
D: NA
size: NA
J: TRBJ1-5
V: TRBV15

CDR3: CASSITSGQGDTQYF
DNA: TGTGCCAGCAGCATTACTAGCGGACAAGGAGATACGCAGTATTTT
D: TRBD2
size: NA
J: TRBJ2-3
V: TRBV7-3

CDR3: CASSLERDYEQYF
DNA: TGTGCCAGCAGCTTAGAACGGGACTACGAGCAGTACTTC
D: NA
size: once
J: TRBJ2-7
V: TRBV7-9

CDR3: CASHSGLQGSGELFF
DNA: TGTGCCAGCCATAGTGGACTACAGGGGTCCGGGGAGCTGTTTTTT
D: NA
size: few
J: TRBJ2-2
V: TRBV19

CDR3: CASSISAGQGAVGYTF
DNA: TGTGCCAGCAGTATATCAGCGGGACAGGGGGCTGTAGGCTACACCTTC
D: TRBD1
size: NA
J: TRBJ1-2
V: TRBV6-4

CDR3: CATRDKSTEAFF
DNA: TGTGCCACCCGGGACAAGTCCACTGAAGCTTTCTTT
D: NA
size: NA
J: TRBJ1-1
V: TRBV19

CDR3: CASSQTKTGFDTQYF
DNA: TGCGCCAGCAGCCAGACGAAGACTGGGTTCGATACGCAGTATTTT
D: NA
size: NA
J: TRBJ2-3
V: TRBV4-3

CDR3: CASTPPLQGWVPLRDTEAFF
DNA: TGTGCCAGCACCCCGCCTTTACAGGGGTGGGTTCCCTTAAGGGACACTGAAGCTTTCTTT
D: TRBD1
size: NA
J: TRBJ1-1
V: TRBV7-6

CDR3: CASSLILPGEQYF
DNA: TGTGCCAGCAGTTTAATTCTACCGGGAGAGCAGTACTTC
D: NA
size: NA
J: TRBJ2-7
V: TRBV12-3/TRBV12-4

CDR3: CASSLADQGEAFF
DNA: TGTGCCAGCAGCTTAGCAGACCAGGGTGAAGCTTTCTTT
D: NA
size: NA
J: TRBJ1-1
V: TRBV7-8

CDR3: CASSDSYEQYF
DNA: TGTGCCAGCAGTGACAGCTACGAGCAGTACTTC
D: NA
size: NA
J: TRBJ2-7
V: TRBV6-1

CDR3: CASSVGRTAKNIQYF
DNA: TGTGCCAGCAGTGTTGGGAGAACGGCCAAAAACATTCAGTACTTC
D: NA
size: NA
J: TRBJ2-4
V: TRBV2

CDR3: CASSLFSGGDEQFF
DNA: TGTGCCAGCAGTTTATTTTCAGGGGGCGACGAGCAGTTCTTC
D: TRBD1
size: NA
J: TRBJ2-1
V: TRBV28

CDR3: CASTPPRDRRGYGYTF
DNA: TGTGCCAGCACCCCCCCACGCGATCGACGGGGCTATGGCTACACCTTC
D: NA
size: NA
J: TRBJ1-2
V: TRBV28

CDR3: CASSFRGINSPLHF
DNA: TGTGCCAGCAGTTTTAGAGGGATCAATTCACCCCTCCACTTT
D: NA
size: NA
J: TRBJ1-6
V: TRBV27

CDR3: CASSSRDRVVEQYF
DNA: TGTGCCAGCAGTTCCCGGGACAGGGTTGTCGAGCAGTACTTC
D: TRBD1
size: NA
J: TRBJ2-7
V: TRBV6-5

CDR3: CASSQYQGIDYNSPLHF
DNA: TGTGCCAGCAGCCAATATCAGGGGATAGACTATAATTCACCCCTCCACTTT
D: NA
size: NA
J: TRBJ1-6
V: TRBV14

CDR3: CASSSGLAADTQYF
DNA: TGTGCCAGCAGCTCGGGACTAGCGGCAGATACGCAGTATTTT
D: TRBD2
size: NA
J: TRBJ2-3
V: TRBV7-9

CDR3: CASSLDRGNNEKLFF
DNA: TGTGCCAGCAGCTTAGACAGGGGAAACAATGAAAAACTGTTTTTT
D: TRBD1
size: NA
J: TRBJ1-4
V: TRBV7-2

CDR3: CASSFRLAGTYEQYF
DNA: TGTGCCAGCAGCTTTAGGCTAGCGGGGACCTACGAGCAGTACTTC
D: TRBD2
size: NA
J: TRBJ2-7
V: TRBV5-8

CDR3: CASSLGRGNTEAFF
DNA: TGTGCCAGCAGCTTAGGCCGAGGGAACACTGAAGCTTTCTTT
D: NA
size: NA
J: TRBJ1-1
V: TRBV7-9

CDR3: CASSSGQVVNQPQHF
DNA: TGTGCCAGCAGCTCGGGACAGGTTGTTAATCAGCCCCAGCATTTT
D: TRBD1
size: NA
J: TRBJ1-5
V: TRBV5-6

CDR3: CASSQGQGARDGYTF
DNA: TGTGCCAGCAGCCAAGGACAGGGGGCGAGGGATGGCTACACCTTC
D: TRBD1
size: NA
J: TRBJ1-2
V: TRBV4-2

CDR3: CASSQVISTGKAFF
DNA: TGCGCCAGCAGCCAAGTTATTTCAACAGGGAAAGCTTTCTTT
D: NA
size: once
J: TRBJ1-1
V: TRBV4-3

CDR3: CASSFSGANVLTF
DNA: TGTGCCAGCAGCTTCAGTGGGGCCAACGTCCTGACTTTC
D: NA
size: NA
J: TRBJ2-6
V: TRBV11-2

CDR3: CAISDGGRPGELFF
DNA: TGTGCCATCAGCGACGGGGGGCGGCCCGGGGAGCTGTTTTTT
D: NA
size: NA
J: TRBJ2-2
V: TRBV10-3

CDR3: CASSVGTSGRRVYEQYF
DNA: TGTGCCAGCAGCGTAGGGACTAGCGGGAGAAGAGTCTACGAGCAGTACTTC
D: TRBD2
size: once
J: TRBJ2-7
V: TRBV9

CDR3: CASSKGTSGRTDTQYF
DNA: TGTGCCAGCAGCAAAGGGACTAGCGGCCGCACAGATACGCAGTATTTT
D: TRBD2
size: NA
J: TRBJ2-3
V: TRBV11-3

CDR3: CASSISGIYEQYF
DNA: TGTGCCAGTAGTATATCAGGGATCTACGAGCAGTACTTC
D: NA
size: NA
J: TRBJ2-7
V: TRBV19

CDR3: CASSYRQFNEKLFF
DNA: TGTGCCAGCAGTTACAGACAGTTTAATGAAAAACTGTTTTTT
D: NA
size: NA
J: TRBJ1-4
V: TRBV6-5

CDR3: CASSLFMDRLRETQYF
DNA: TGTGCCAGCAGCTTGTTCATGGACAGGTTGAGAGAGACCCAGTACTTC
D: TRBD1
size: NA
J: TRBJ2-5
V: TRBV5-4

CDR3: CASSSPWDRITSYEQYF
DNA: TGTGCCAGCAGCTCACCCTGGGACAGGATTACCTCCTACGAGCAGTACTTC
D: TRBD1
size: NA
J: TRBJ2-7
V: TRBV7-2

CDR3: CASSLRVSGLGSYNEQFF
DNA: TGTGCCAGCAGCCTACGGGTTAGCGGGTTAGGCTCCTACAATGAGCAGTTCTTC
D: TRBD2
size: NA
J: TRBJ2-1
V: TRBV7-2

CDR3: CASSSQVDRGLSPLHF
DNA: TGTGCCAGCAGCTCCCAGGTTGACAGGGGGCTTTCACCCCTCCACTTT
D: TRBD1
size: NA
J: TRBJ1-6
V: TRBV7-2

CDR3: CAIRGGRDTRSYEQYF
DNA: TGTGCCATCAGGGGGGGGAGGGACACTCGGTCGTACGAGCAGTACTTC
D: NA
size: few
J: TRBJ2-7
V: TRBV10-3

CDR3: CASSESVGADTQYF
DNA: TGTGCCAGCAGCGAGTCTGTCGGGGCAGATACGCAGTATTTT
D: NA
size: NA
J: TRBJ2-3
V: TRBV9

CDR3: CASSFGQGNSPLHF
DNA: TGTGCCAGCAGCTTTGGACAGGGTAATTCACCCCTCCACTTT
D: TRBD1
size: few
J: TRBJ1-6
V: TRBV7-9

CDR3: CASSLAGLAGGYEQYF
DNA: TGTGCCAGCAGCTTAGCAGGGTTAGCGGGAGGGTACGAGCAGTACTTC
D: TRBD2
size: once
J: TRBJ2-7
V: TRBV7-9